These T cell receptor beta chains were read from a single sample in a study of blood T cell repertoires in COVID-19. Clones were read by immunoSEQ multiplex PCR, and TCRdb kept only the in-frame ones, dropping some. This table holds some 66,000 clones, more than 75% found once. The specimen was peripheral blood. These receptors were collected from an older woman with acute or convalescent COVID-19. Both conserved end residues are part of each CDR3.

v_gene,j_gene,CDR3aa
TRBV7-3,TRBJ2-2,CASSPWTGAGELFF
TRBV7-2,TRBJ1-5,CASSSTGGNQPQHF
TRBV11-2,TRBJ2-1,CASSYFGGSSYNEQFF
TRBV7-3,TRBJ2-1,CASSLGSGRDEQFF
TRBV25-1,TRBJ1-1,CASSGRGVTEAFF
TRBV6-4,TRBJ2-2,CASSDSGSGELFF
TRBV7-2,TRBJ1-1,CASSLGEFTEAFF
TRBV19,TRBJ1-4,CASSRDRVGKLFF
TRBV28,TRBJ1-5,CASSLWDTVYQPQHF
TRBV15,TRBJ2-2,CATSRVGGTGELFF
TRBV3-1/TRBV3-2,TRBJ1-5,CASSETGTVSQPQHF
TRBV5-1,TRBJ1-4,CASSLARGIGGEKLFF
TRBV19,TRBJ1-4,CASSTPGADATNEKLFF
TRBV30,TRBJ1-1,CAGLGGRGPGTEAFF
TRBV27,TRBJ2-5,CASSPRGSQETQYF
TRBV6-5,TRBJ2-2,CASSYSGQRNTGELFF
TRBV11-3,TRBJ2-1,CASSLARANEQFF
TRBV27,TRBJ2-1,CASSPPLAGDYNEQFF
TRBV19,TRBJ1-1,CASSTRTLNTEAFF
TRBV21-1,TRBJ2-6,CASSGTSGETLSSGANVLTF
TRBV6-5,TRBJ2-2,CASSYRGALTEELFF
TRBV18,TRBJ2-3,CASSPRQATDTQYF
TRBV19,TRBJ2-5,CASGNQGGGSQTQYF
TRBV7-2,TRBJ2-4,CASSLGLGGSGIQYF
TRBV5-1,TRBJ1-4,CASSLSPRHGEKLFF
TRBV5-1,TRBJ1-2,CASSSDRGIYGYTF
TRBV6-5,TRBJ1-2,CASSSGQSYGYTF
TRBV7-9,TRBJ1-2,CASSFRDKADYGYTF
TRBV9,TRBJ2-5,CASSVGGVWGETQYF
TRBV6-5,TRBJ1-2,CASGNRGRIGYTF
TRBV9,TRBJ1-2,CASSAQGTSPMAVNYGYTF
TRBV5-1,TRBJ2-2,CASSLLGALPGELFF
TRBV6-5,TRBJ1-5,CASSPGTGGPQPQHF
TRBV6-2/TRBV6-3,TRBJ1-2,CASSYSRGSPNGYTF
TRBV2,TRBJ1-2,CASTLTVLNGYTF
TRBV19,TRBJ1-6,CASSITGDNSPLHF
TRBV5-1,TRBJ1-6,CASSQGTGRNSPLHF
TRBV25-1,TRBJ1-2,CASSSGGSRGNYGYTF
TRBV7-7,TRBJ2-2,CASSLAGQNGELFF
TRBV9,TRBJ1-2,CASSVAGGDYGYTF
TRBV7-9,TRBJ2-6,CASSSYPPSGANVLTF
TRBV7-9,TRBJ1-1,CASSFGTGVWDEAFF
TRBV4-1,TRBJ1-6,CASSQDLGAGLSPLHF
TRBV2,TRBJ2-3,CASFFTRSTDTQYF
TRBV6-4,TRBJ2-1,CTWVASGSSYNEQFF
TRBV6-5,TRBJ1-1,CASAGGGFKNTEAFF
TRBV9,TRBJ1-2,CASSVGGTVLSGYTF